Listed here are 11 T cell receptor beta chains from one sample, sequenced in a study of T cell responses to AZD1222 COVID-19 vaccine. The data were produced by immunoSEQ multiplex PCR, yet TCRdb's version contains in-frame clones alone and is incomplete. This table holds 110,000 to 150,000 clones, 80% to 90% found once. Sequenced here: peripheral blood, sampled on day 0 of AZD1222 vaccination. Every receptor here comes from an adult in good health.

The chain combines TRBV5-6 with TRBJ1-1; D not certain. Germline V gene lookup returns CDR1 SGHDT and CDR2 YYEEEE. V was cut by 1 base and J by 11 bases, with 15 bases left in between. CDR3 size: 13 residues. The CDR3 spells CASSLSDIMGAFF. CDR3 DNA: TGTGCCAGCAGCTTGTCTGACATTATGGGGGCTTTCTTT.

This chain links TRBV7-9 with TRBJ1-6; D perhaps matches TRBD1 (6 bases). The CDR3 is 13 amino acids. With 4 bases removed from V and 8 bases from J, the gap between germline ends came to 9 bases. The V gene's germline CDR1 is SEHNR and CDR2 FQNEAQ (reference sequence). The CDR3 region is CASSSGEDSPLHF. The CDR3 nucleotides are TGTGCCAGCAGCTCAGGGGAGGATTCACCCCTCCACTTT.

The CDR3 protein is CASSGGLQETQYF. The CDR3 DNA reads as TGTGCCAGCAGCGGGGGACTGCAAGAGACCCAGTACTTC. The rearrangement links TRBV7-8 to TRBJ2-5, with a possible D match to TRBD2 (6 bases). Germline values: CDR1 SGHVS, CDR2 FQNEAQ. V lost 5 bases to trimming and J lost 2 bases, with 9 bases between them. The CDR3 loop spans 13 amino acids. The whole variable domain, filled in from reference TRBV7-8 and TRBJ2-5, reads GAGVSQSPRYKVAKRGQDVALRCDPISGHVSLFWYQQALGQGPEFLTYFQNEAQLDKSGLPSDRFFAERPEGSVSTLKIQRTQQEDSAVYLCASSGGLQETQYFGPGTRLLVL.

The CDR3 DNA follows: TGTGCCAGCAGCGCCCGGTTCGGGGCCGCGAACACTGAAGCTTTCTTT. Residues: CASSARFGAANTEAFF. The rearrangement joins TRBV9 to TRBJ1-1; maybe TRBD1 (5 bases). CDR3 size: 16 residues. V was pared by 3 bases and J by 1 base, with 16 bases between. Germline CDR1 and CDR2: SGDLS and YYNGEE.

The chain has TRBV4-2 and TRBJ2-7; 8 positions agree with TRBD1. J was trimmed by 0 bases and V by 0 bases; bases with no gene match: 4. The CDR3 has 16 residues. CDR1 is LGHNA, CDR2 YNFKEQ, per germline. The CDR3 coding sequence is TGTGCCAGCAGCCAAGATACAGGGGGATTCTCCTACGAGCAGTACTTC. This gives the protein CASSQDTGGFSYEQYF.

This chain uses TRBV7-3 with TRBJ1-3; D not resolved. Germline V gives CDR1 SGHTA, CDR2 FQGTGA. Trimming removed 5 bases from V and 0 bases from J, with 14 bases in between. This CDR3 region has 16 residues. CDR3 residues: CASSVDGAHSGNTIYF. The DNA for the CDR3 is TGTGCCAGCAGCGTCGACGGAGCACACTCTGGAAACACCATATATTTT.

This chain uses TRBV7-8 with TRBJ2-5, with a possible D match to TRBD2 (6 bases). Per the germline V gene, CDR1 is SGHVS and CDR2 is FQNEAQ. With 1 base removed from V and 7 bases from J, the gap between germline ends came to 16 bases. This CDR3 has 15 residues. The CDR3 loop is CASSLGEASLGTQYF. In DNA, the CDR3 is TGTGCCAGCAGCTTAGGGGAGGCCTCTTTGGGGACCCAGTACTTC.

This sequence joins TRBV7-8 and TRBJ2-3; TRBD2 is a possible D gene (6 bases). This CDR3 is 15 amino acids long. Germline CDR1 and CDR2: SGHVS and FQNEAQ. V shed 2 bases and J shed 3 bases, with 12 bases lying between them. In DNA, the CDR3 is TGTGCCAGCAGCTTAACCGCGGGGCGGACAGATACGCAGTATTTT. Its translation is CASSLTAGRTDTQYF.

The chain employs TRBV6-5 and TRBJ2-1; 10 bases fit TRBD2. Germline assignment: CDR1 MNHEY and CDR2 SVGAGI. CDR3 length: 15 residues. The V and J ends lost 0 bases and 9 bases, in that order; junction bases with no gene match: 5. The CDR3 sequence: CASSYSGASGGEQFF. The CDR3 DNA reads TGTGCCAGCAGTTACTCGGGGGCTAGCGGGGGTGAGCAGTTCTTC.

The V call is TRBV6-5, the J call TRBJ1-1, with 9 bases aligning to TRBD1. The CDR3 covers 11 residues. Germline V CDR1 and CDR2: MNHEY, SVGAGI. Losses at the gene ends were 9 bases for V and 12 bases for J; bases not matched to a gene: 8. The CDR3 region has the DNA TGTGCCAGTTGGGACAGGGTGAAACCTTTCTTT. Its protein is CASWDRVKPFF.

V and J are TRBV19 and TRBJ1-2; 7 bases agree with TRBD1. This CDR3 comprises 15 residues. V shed 1 base, J shed 1 base, and the junction held 3 bases outside the gene matches. CDR1 LNHDA and CDR2 SQIVND come from the germline V gene (reference sequence). The chain's CDR3 is CASSIGDSSNYGYTF. Written as DNA, the CDR3 is TGTGCCAGTAGTATAGGGGACAGCAGTAACTATGGCTACACCTTC. The whole variable domain, filled in from reference TRBV19 and TRBJ1-2, reads DGGITQSPKYLFRKEGQNVTLSCEQNLNHDAMYWYRQDPGQGLRLIYYSQIVNDFQKGDIAEGYSVSREKKESFPLTVTSAQKNPTAFYLCASSIGDSSNYGYTFGSGTRLTVV.